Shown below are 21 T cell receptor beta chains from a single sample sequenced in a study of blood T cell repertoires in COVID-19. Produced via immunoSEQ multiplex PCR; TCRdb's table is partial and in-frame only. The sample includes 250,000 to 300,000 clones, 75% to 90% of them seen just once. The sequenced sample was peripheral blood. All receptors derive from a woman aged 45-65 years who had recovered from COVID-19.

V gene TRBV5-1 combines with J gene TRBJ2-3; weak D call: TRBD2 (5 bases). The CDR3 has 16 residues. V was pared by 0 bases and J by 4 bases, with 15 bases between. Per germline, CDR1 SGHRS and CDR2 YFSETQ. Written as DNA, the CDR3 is TGCGCCAGCAGCTTGGCTCTGGGAATGAGGGCAGATACGCAGTATTTT. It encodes CASSLALGMRADTQYF.

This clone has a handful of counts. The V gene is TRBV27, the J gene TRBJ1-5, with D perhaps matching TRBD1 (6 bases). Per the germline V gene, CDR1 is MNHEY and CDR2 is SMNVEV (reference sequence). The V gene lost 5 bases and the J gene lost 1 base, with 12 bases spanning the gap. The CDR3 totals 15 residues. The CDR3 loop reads CASSVTGFSNQPQHF. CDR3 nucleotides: TGTGCCAGCAGTGTGACAGGCTTCAGCAATCAGCCCCAGCATTTT.

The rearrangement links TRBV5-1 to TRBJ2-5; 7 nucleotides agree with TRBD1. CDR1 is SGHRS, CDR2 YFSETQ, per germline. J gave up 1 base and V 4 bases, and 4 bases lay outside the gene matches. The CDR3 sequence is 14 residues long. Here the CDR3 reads CASSLGTAQETQYF. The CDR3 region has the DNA TGCGCCAGCAGCCTCGGGACAGCCCAAGAGACCCAGTACTTC.

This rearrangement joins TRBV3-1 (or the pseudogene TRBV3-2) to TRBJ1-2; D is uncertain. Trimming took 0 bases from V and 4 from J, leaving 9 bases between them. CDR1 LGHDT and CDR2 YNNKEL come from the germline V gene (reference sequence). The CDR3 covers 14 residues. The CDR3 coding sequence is TGTGCCAGCAGCCAAGAACTGAACGTCTATGGCTACACCTTC. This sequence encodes CASSQELNVYGYTF.

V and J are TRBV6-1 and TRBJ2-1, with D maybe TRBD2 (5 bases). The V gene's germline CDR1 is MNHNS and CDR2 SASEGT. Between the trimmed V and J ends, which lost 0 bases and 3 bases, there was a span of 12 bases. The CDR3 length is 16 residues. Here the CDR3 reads CASSEASRAGYNEQFF. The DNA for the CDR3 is TGTGCCAGCAGTGAAGCCAGCCGGGCGGGCTACAATGAGCAGTTCTTC.

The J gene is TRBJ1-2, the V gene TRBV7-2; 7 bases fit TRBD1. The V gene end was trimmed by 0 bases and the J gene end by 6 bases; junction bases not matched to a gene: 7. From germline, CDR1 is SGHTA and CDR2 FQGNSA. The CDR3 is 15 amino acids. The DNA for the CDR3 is TGTGCCAGCAGCTTAGCCGCAGGGGGTTATGATGGCTACACCTTC. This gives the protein CASSLAAGGYDGYTF. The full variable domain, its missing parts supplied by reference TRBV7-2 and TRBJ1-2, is GAGVSQSPSNKVTEKGKDVELRCDPISGHTALYWYRQSLGQGLEFLIYFQGNSAPDKSGLPSDRFSAERTGGSVSTLTIQRTQQEDSAVYLCASSLAAGGYDGYTFGSGTRLTVV.

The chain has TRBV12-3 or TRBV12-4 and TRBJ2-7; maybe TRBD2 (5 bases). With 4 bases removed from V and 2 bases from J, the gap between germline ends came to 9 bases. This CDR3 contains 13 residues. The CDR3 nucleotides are TGTGCCAGCAGTTATGGGAGTCCCTACGAGCAGTACTTC. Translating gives CASSYGSPYEQYF.

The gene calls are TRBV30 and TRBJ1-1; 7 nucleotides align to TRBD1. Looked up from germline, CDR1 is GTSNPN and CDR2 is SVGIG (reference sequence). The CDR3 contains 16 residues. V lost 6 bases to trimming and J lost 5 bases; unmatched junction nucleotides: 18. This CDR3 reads CACNTLPGGITTEAFF. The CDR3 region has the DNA TGTGCCTGTAATACTCTGCCAGGGGGGATAACAACTGAAGCTTTCTTT.

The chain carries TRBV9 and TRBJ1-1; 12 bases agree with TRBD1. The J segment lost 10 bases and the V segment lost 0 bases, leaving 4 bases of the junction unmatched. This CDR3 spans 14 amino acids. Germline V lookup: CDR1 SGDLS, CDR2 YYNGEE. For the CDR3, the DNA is TGTGCCAGCAGCGTAGAGGGGACAGGGGGCCGAGCTTTCTTT. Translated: CASSVEGTGGRAFF.

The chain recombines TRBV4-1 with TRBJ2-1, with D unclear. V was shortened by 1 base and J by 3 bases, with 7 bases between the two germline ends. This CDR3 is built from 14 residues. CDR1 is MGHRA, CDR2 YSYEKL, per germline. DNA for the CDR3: TGCGCCAGCAGCCAAGGACTGGACTACAATGAGCAGTTCTTC. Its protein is CASSQGLDYNEQFF.

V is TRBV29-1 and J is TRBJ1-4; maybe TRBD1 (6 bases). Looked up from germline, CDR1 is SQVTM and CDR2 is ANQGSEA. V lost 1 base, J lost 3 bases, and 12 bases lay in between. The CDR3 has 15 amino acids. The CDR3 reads CSVEVLGAPNEKLFF. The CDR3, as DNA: TGCAGCGTTGAAGTATTGGGGGCCCCTAATGAAAAACTGTTTTTT.

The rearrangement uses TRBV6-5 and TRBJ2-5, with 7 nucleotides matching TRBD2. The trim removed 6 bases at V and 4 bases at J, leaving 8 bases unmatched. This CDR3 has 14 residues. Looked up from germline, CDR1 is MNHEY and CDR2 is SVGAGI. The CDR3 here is CASRRLGGGETQYF. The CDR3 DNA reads TGTGCCAGCAGACGTCTGGGGGGGGGAGAGACCCAGTACTTC.

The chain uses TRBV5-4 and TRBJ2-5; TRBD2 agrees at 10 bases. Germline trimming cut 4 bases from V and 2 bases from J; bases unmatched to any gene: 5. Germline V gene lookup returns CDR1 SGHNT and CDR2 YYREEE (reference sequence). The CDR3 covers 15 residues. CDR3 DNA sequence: TGTGCCAGCAGCCAGCCACTAGCGGGACAAGAGACCCAGTACTTC. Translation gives CASSQPLAGQETQYF.

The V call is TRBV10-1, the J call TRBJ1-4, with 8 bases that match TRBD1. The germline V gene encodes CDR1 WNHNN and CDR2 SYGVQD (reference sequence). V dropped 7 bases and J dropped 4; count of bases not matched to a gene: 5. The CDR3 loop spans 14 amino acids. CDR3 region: CASTSDRVNEKLFF. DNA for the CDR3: TGCGCCAGCACCTCGGACAGGGTTAATGAAAAACTGTTTTTT.

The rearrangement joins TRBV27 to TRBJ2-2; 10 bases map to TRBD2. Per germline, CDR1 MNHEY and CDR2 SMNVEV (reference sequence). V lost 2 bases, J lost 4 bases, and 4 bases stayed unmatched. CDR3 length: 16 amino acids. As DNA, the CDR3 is TGTGCCAGCAGTTTAAGCGGGAGGGCCCGCACCGGGGAGCTGTTTTTT. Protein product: CASSLSGRARTGELFF.

In nucleotides, the CDR3 is TGTGCCAGCAGTTTGTTGGCGACAGGGGCCTACGAGCAGTACTTC. This encodes CASSLLATGAYEQYF. The chain combines TRBV28 with TRBJ2-7, with 8 bases aligning to TRBD1. V dropped 3 bases and J dropped 2; count of bases not matched to a gene: 6. This CDR3 region has 15 residues. The V gene's germline CDR1 is MDHEN and CDR2 SYDVKM.

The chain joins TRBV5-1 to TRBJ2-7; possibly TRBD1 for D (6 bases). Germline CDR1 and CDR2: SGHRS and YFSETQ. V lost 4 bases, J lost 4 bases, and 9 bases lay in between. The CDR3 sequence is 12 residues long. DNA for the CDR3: TGCGCCAGCAGCCCTAGGGGGTACGAGCAGTACTTC. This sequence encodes CASSPRGYEQYF.

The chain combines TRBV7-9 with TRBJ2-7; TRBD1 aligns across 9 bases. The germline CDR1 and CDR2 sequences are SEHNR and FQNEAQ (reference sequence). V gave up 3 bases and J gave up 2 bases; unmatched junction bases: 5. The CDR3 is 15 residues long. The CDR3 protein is CASSLGTGKTYEQYF. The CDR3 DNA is TGTGCCAGCAGCTTGGGGACAGGGAAAACCTACGAGCAGTACTTC.

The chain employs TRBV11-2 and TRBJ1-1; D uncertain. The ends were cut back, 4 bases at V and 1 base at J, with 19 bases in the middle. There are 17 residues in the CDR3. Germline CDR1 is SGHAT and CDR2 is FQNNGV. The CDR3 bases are TGTGCCAGCAGCTCGACCATCCCCCCTCGGGGGAACACTGAAGCTTTCTTT. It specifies CASSSTIPPRGNTEAFF. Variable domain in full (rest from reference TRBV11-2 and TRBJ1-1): EAGVAQSPRYKIIEKRQSVAFWCNPISGHATLYWYQQILGQGPKLLIQFQNNGVVDDSQLPKDRFSAERLKGVDSTLKIQPAKLEDSAVYLCASSSTIPPRGNTEAFFGQGTRLTVV.

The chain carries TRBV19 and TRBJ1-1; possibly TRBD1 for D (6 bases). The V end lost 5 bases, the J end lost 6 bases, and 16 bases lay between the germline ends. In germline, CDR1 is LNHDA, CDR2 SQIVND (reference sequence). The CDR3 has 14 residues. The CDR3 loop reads CASSLQGSRAEAFF. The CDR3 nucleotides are TGTGCCAGTAGTCTACAGGGTTCCCGAGCTGAAGCTTTCTTT.

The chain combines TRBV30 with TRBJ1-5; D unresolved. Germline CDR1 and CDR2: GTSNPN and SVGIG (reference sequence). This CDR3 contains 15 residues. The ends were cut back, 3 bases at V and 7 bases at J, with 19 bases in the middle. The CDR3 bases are TGTGCCTGGAGCATAGGAGGGCGGAATCCCCAGCCCCAGCATTTT. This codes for CAWSIGGRNPQPQHF.